This T cell receptor (beta chain) was sequenced for a study of CD8 T cells in Susac syndrome. Study outcomes and limitations: The study acknowledged a relatively small number of individuals in its TCR sequencing and HLA analysis.

RNA in amounts of roughly 0.5 to 1 ug was reverse transcribed with random hexamers. TCRdb analysed the immunoSEQ multiplex PCR reads with MiXCR anew, one entry per CDR3 protein. Among about 130,000 distinct CDR3 sequences, 90% to 95% were seen once, and the ten largest hold roughly 0.12%. Germline loops: CDR1 SGHRS, CDR2 YFSETQ. CDR3 size: 15 residues. With 4 bases clipped from V and 0 bases from J, the junction kept 6 bases outside the gene matches. About this clonotype: Antigen specificity is unknown.

This TCR came from a human donor in good health. The material sequenced was CD4+ T cells from PBMCs. The V call is TRBV5-1, the J call TRBJ2-5, with 7 bases lining up with TRBD2. CDR3 coding DNA: TGCGCCAGCAGCCCCAGCGGGATCAACCAAGAGACCCAGTACTTC. Protein sequence: CASSPSGINQETQYF.